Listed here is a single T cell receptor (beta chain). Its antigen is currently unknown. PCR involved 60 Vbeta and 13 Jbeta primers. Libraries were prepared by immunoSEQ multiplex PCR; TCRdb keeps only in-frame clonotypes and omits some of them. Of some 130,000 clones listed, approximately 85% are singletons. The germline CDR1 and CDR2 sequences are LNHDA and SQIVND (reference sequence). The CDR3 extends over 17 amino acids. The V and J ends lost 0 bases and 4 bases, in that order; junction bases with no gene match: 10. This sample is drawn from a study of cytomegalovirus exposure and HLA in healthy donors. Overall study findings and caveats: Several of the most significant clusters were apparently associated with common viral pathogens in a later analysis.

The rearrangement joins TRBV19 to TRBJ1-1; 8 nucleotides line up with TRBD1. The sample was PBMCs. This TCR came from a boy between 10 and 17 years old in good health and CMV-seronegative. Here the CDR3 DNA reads TGTGCCAGTAGTATAGATTCCCTACAGGGGGGCATCACTGAAGCTTTCTTT. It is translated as CASSIDSLQGGITEAFF.